Listed here are 23 T cell receptor beta chains from one sample, sequenced in a study of long-term antiretroviral therapy in people with HIV. The authors ran the immunoSEQ assay, v3.0, at survey level. Clones were sequenced by immunoSEQ multiplex PCR, and TCRdb holds only the in-frame ones, with some missing. Altogether roughly 30,000 clones are present, about 90% being singletons, with the ten largest covering 3.6%. The starting material was unsorted PBMCs, obtained 1.8 years after starting antiretroviral therapy. Receptors were obtained from a woman under 30 with HIV.

The rearrangement uses TRBV19 and TRBJ2-5; 10 bases match TRBD2. V was pared by 1 base and J by 3 bases, with 5 bases of the junction left unmatched. CDR1 is LNHDA, CDR2 SQIVND, per germline (reference sequence). The CDR3 length is 16 residues. This CDR3 reads CASSIVRAGGKETQYF. The CDR3, as DNA: TGTGCCAGTAGTATAGTTCGAGCGGGAGGGAAAGAGACCCAGTACTTC.

The V gene is TRBV27, the J gene TRBJ1-5; 11 positions match TRBD1. J gave up 7 bases and V 6 bases, and 11 bases lay outside the gene matches. Germline V gene lookup returns CDR1 MNHEY and CDR2 SMNVEV (reference sequence). The CDR3 sequence is 16 residues long. The CDR3 is CASRSRDRGSFQPQHF. The CDR3 bases are TGTGCCAGCAGATCAAGGGACAGGGGGTCGTTCCAGCCCCAGCATTTT.

The chain joins TRBV21-1 to TRBJ2-2; TRBD2 was called by the table and not checked on the DNA. TRBV21-1 is shown as a pseudogene. CDR3 length equals 20 residues. CDR3 sequence reads: CASSKVLEHPSPYNTGELFF. For the CDR3, the DNA is TGTGCCAGCAGCAAAGTTCTAGAACATCCGAGTCCCTACAACACCGGGGAGCTGTTTTTT.

The chain has TRBV9 and TRBJ2-7; TRBD2 is a possible D gene (5 bases). With 0 bases removed from V and 3 bases from J, the gap between germline ends came to 10 bases. The V gene's germline CDR1 is SGDLS and CDR2 YYNGEE. The CDR3 covers 14 residues. CDR3 coding DNA: TGTGCCAGCAGCGTAGGGGGAGCGATCTACGAGCAGTACTTC. This codes for CASSVGGAIYEQYF.

The chain carries TRBV4-3 and TRBJ2-7, with 12 bases that match TRBD2. The CDR3 is 17 amino acids. J was trimmed by 5 bases and V by 1 base; bases with no gene match: 9. From germline, CDR1 is LGHNA and CDR2 YSLEER. The CDR3 loop is CASSQGVGLAGGNEQYF. CDR3 coding DNA: TGCGCCAGCAGCCAAGGTGTTGGCCTAGCGGGAGGGAACGAGCAGTACTTC.

This rearrangement joins TRBV13 to TRBJ1-1; D unresolved. The CDR3 extends over 16 amino acids. Trimming cost V 5 bases and J 0 bases, with 16 bases left between them. Germline values: CDR1 PRHDT, CDR2 FYEKMQ (reference sequence). The DNA for the CDR3 is TGTGCCAGCAGCACCTACGGACTGCCTCTGAACACTGAAGCTTTCTTT. Its translation: CASSTYGLPLNTEAFF.

The chain has TRBV5-6 and TRBJ2-7, with no clear D. The V gene's germline CDR1 is SGHDT and CDR2 YYEEEE. This CDR3 has 12 amino acids. Trimming left V 2 bases short and J 5 bases short, with 8 bases between. The CDR3 here is CASSFPSHEQYF. Written as DNA, the CDR3 is TGTGCCAGCAGCTTTCCGAGCCACGAGCAGTACTTC. The full variable domain, rest sourced from reference TRBV5-6 and TRBJ2-7, is DAGVTQSPTHLIKTRGQQVTLRCSPKSGHDTVSWYQQALGQGPQFIFQYYEEEERQRGNFPDRFSGHQFPNYSSELNVNALLLGDSALYLCASSFPSHEQYFGPGTRLTVT.

The chain couples TRBV5-1 to TRBJ2-7; 8 bases align to TRBD1. The CDR3 sequence is 12 residues long. The V gene's germline CDR1 is SGHRS and CDR2 YFSETQ. Germline trimming cut 5 bases from V and 6 bases from J; bases unmatched to any gene: 4. CDR3 nucleotide sequence: TGCGCCAGCAGACAGGGGGTGGGCGAGCAGTACTTC. Translating gives CASRQGVGEQYF.

The genes are TRBV7-9 and TRBJ2-7; either TRBD1 or TRBD2 may supply D (5 bases each). In germline, CDR1 is SEHNR, CDR2 FQNEAQ (reference sequence). The CDR3 is made up of 18 amino acids. V lost 4 bases and J lost 0, with 22 bases in between. Written as DNA, the CDR3 is TGTGCCAGCAGCTGGGACCTCGAGGGACCGATTCCCTCCTACGAGCAGTACTTC. Protein: CASSWDLEGPIPSYEQYF.

This sequence joins TRBV27 and TRBJ2-7; unclear D gene. V was trimmed by 10 bases and J by 4 bases, leaving 11 bases between them. The CDR3 is 11 amino acids. Germline CDR1 and CDR2: MNHEY and SMNVEV (reference sequence). The CDR3: CATSQGYEQYF. In nucleotides, the CDR3 is TGTGCCACCTCTCAAGGATACGAGCAGTACTTC.

This rearrangement joins TRBV19 to TRBJ2-7, with D uncertain. V was clipped by 7 bases and J by 3 bases, with 19 bases between them. In germline, CDR1 is LNHDA, CDR2 SQIVND (reference sequence). This CDR3 comprises 15 residues. This CDR3 reads CASNKGTDIDYEQYF. DNA of the CDR3: TGTGCCAGTAATAAGGGAACAGACATTGACTACGAGCAGTACTTC. Full variable domain (remainder filled in from reference TRBV19 and TRBJ2-7): DGGITQSPKYLFRKEGQNVTLSCEQNLNHDAMYWYRQDPGQGLRLIYYSQIVNDFQKGDIAEGYSVSREKKESFPLTVTSAQKNPTAFYLCASNKGTDIDYEQYFGPGTRLTVT.

This clone was observed once. The V gene is TRBV29-1, the J gene TRBJ2-2, with no clear D. V was clipped by 4 bases and J by 5 bases, with 8 bases between them. This CDR3 is built from 12 residues. Germline V gene lookup returns CDR1 SQVTM and CDR2 ANQGSEA. CDR3 in amino acids: CSVGPYTGELFF. CDR3 coding DNA: TGCAGCGTTGGACCTTATACCGGGGAGCTGTTTTTT.

The rearrangement links TRBV28 to TRBJ2-2; D might be TRBD1 (6 bases). V dropped 10 bases and J dropped 2 bases, with 23 bases sitting between them. Germline CDR1 and CDR2: MDHEN and SYDVKM. The CDR3 has 17 residues. CDR3: CAIRDTGKTSNTGELFF. CDR3 DNA sequence: TGTGCCATCCGGGACACCGGGAAGACGAGCAACACCGGGGAGCTGTTTTTT.

This clone was observed a handful of times. The germline gene is not matched at one end of the junction; a read error may be the cause. The chain uses TRBV5-4 and TRBJ2-2; perhaps TRBD2 as D (6 bases). Germline loops: CDR1 SGHNT, CDR2 YYREEE (reference sequence). CDR3 length: 17 residues. The CDR3 DNA sequence: TGCGCCAGCAGCCAAGGTTTGGAGGGAGAGTTAACCGGGGAGCTGTTTTTT. Translated, it gives CASSQGLEGELTGELFF.

The CDR3 loop is CASIQGRAASGANVLTF. CDR3 bases: TGTGCCAGTATCCAGGGCAGGGCCGCCTCTGGGGCCAACGTCCTGACTTTC. This rearrangement joins TRBV19 to TRBJ2-6; D is perhaps TRBD1 (5 bases). Trimming cost V 7 bases and J 0 bases, with 16 bases left between them. The CDR3 has 17 residues. CDR1 is LNHDA, CDR2 SQIVND, per germline (reference sequence).

This CDR3 is CASRGARAPQGTQYF. Written as DNA, the CDR3 is TGTGCCAGCAGGGGCGCGCGGGCCCCGCAAGGTACGCAGTATTTT. This chain uses TRBV7-9 with TRBJ2-3; D may be TRBD2 (5 bases). V was clipped by 6 bases and J by 8 bases, with 21 bases between them. This CDR3 has 15 residues. CDR1 is SEHNR and CDR2 is FQNEAQ in the germline V gene (reference sequence). The whole variable domain, filled in from reference TRBV7-9 and TRBJ2-3, reads DTGVSQNPRHKITKRGQNVTFRCDPISEHNRLYWYRQTLGQGPEFLTYFQNEAQLEKSRLLSDRFSAERPKGSFSTLEIQRTEQGDSAMYLCASRGARAPQGTQYFGPGTRLTVL.

V gene TRBV6-5 combines with J gene TRBJ1-2; D is undetermined. CDR1 and CDR2 (germline): MNHEY, SVGAGI. CDR3 length: 13 amino acids. V was cut by 6 bases and J by 4 bases, with 12 bases left in between. CDR3 DNA sequence: TGTGCCAGCAGGGCTAGACTCTCCTATGGCTACACCTTC. Translated, it gives CASRARLSYGYTF.

The J gene is TRBJ1-2, the V gene TRBV5-4; unclear D gene. CDR1 SGHNT and CDR2 YYREEE come from the germline V gene (reference sequence). Trimming cost V 1 base and J 2 bases, with 9 bases left between them. The CDR3 contains 14 residues. The CDR3 sequence is CASSLTGVNYGYTF. CDR3 bases: TGTGCCAGCAGCTTGACGGGAGTCAACTATGGCTACACCTTC.

The chain links TRBV7-2 to TRBJ2-7; D uncertain. CDR1 and CDR2 from the germline V gene are SGHTA and FQGNSA. The CDR3 loop spans 13 amino acids. Trimming removed 3 bases from V and 3 bases from J, with 9 bases in between. The CDR3 spells CASSFPGDYEQYF. DNA of the CDR3: TGTGCCAGCAGCTTCCCCGGTGACTACGAGCAGTACTTC.

The chain joins TRBV9 to TRBJ2-7; TRBD2 matches at 8 bases. V dropped 3 bases and J dropped 3; count of bases not matched to a gene: 5. This CDR3 has 14 residues. Germline V gives CDR1 SGDLS, CDR2 YYNGEE. The DNA for the CDR3 is TGTGCCAGCAGCGGAGCGGGAGCCGGCTACGAGCAGTACTTC. It yields the protein CASSGAGAGYEQYF.

This chain uses TRBV9 with TRBJ1-1, with D perhaps matching TRBD1 (5 bases). V was trimmed by 0 bases and J by 4 bases, leaving 10 bases between them. This CDR3 region has 14 residues. Germline lookup yields CDR1 SGDLS and CDR2 YYNGEE. The CDR3 sequence: CASSVGGSGTEAFF. The CDR3 bases are TGTGCCAGCAGCGTAGGGGGGAGCGGCACTGAAGCTTTCTTT. The full variable domain, rest sourced from reference TRBV9 and TRBJ1-1, is DSGVTQTPKHLITATGQRVTLRCSPRSGDLSVYWYQQSLDQGLQFLIQYYNGEERAKGNILERFSAQQFPDLHSELNLSSLELGDSALYFCASSVGGSGTEAFFGQGTRLTVV.

The genes are TRBV5-6 and TRBJ1-2, with TRBD1 as a possible D gene (5 bases). Germline assignment: CDR1 SGHDT and CDR2 YYEEEE. V was trimmed by 4 bases and J by 4 bases, leaving 14 bases between them. The CDR3 length is 14 residues. CDR3 amino acids: CASSGPGRSYGYTF. The CDR3 nucleotides read TGTGCCAGCAGCGGCCCGGGACGGAGCTATGGCTACACCTTC.

The chain is built from TRBV5-4 and TRBJ2-3, with 7 nucleotides matching TRBD2. V lost 2 bases and J lost 3; bases outside the gene matches: 6. The CDR3 has 15 amino acids. CDR1 is SGHNT, CDR2 YYREEE, per germline (reference sequence). DNA of the CDR3: TGTGCCAGCAGCTTAGACGGGGGAGGGACAGATACGCAGTATTTT. It codes for CASSLDGGGTDTQYF.